This T cell receptor (beta chain) came from a study of blood T cell repertoires in COVID-19. For the study at large: The United States, Italy and Spain provided the acute and convalescent COVID-19 samples.

V was clipped by 4 bases and J by 0 bases; unmatched bases: 2. The CDR3 has 14 residues. Per germline, CDR1 MGHDK and CDR2 SYGVNS. As originally analysed: Cell counts per sample came from amplifying reference gene primers. Profiling relied on immunoSEQ multiplex PCR, and the TCRdb table lists in-frame clones only, not all of them. V, J and clone size reflect that table, while D and trimming were determined from the DNA. The table includes more than 95,000 clones, roughly 86% detected once. Source material: peripheral blood. The V and J genes are TRBV25-1 and TRBJ1-1; 7 bases are shared with TRBD1. The receptor's source is a woman in her sixties or seventies in a cohort sampled during active or convalescent COVID-19. CDR3 residues: CASSGDSMNTEAFF. As DNA, the CDR3 is TGTGCCAGCAGTGGGGACAGCATGAACACTGAAGCTTTCTTT.